A selection of T cell receptor beta chains follows, all from one sample in a study of blood T cell repertoires in COVID-19. The assay was immunoSEQ multiplex PCR, and TCRdb's table has in-frame clones only and misses some. The repertoire consists of 150,000 to 190,000 clones, with around 84% occurring once and the leading ten covering 7.5% to 8.5%. The sequenced sample was peripheral blood. The source of these receptors is a woman in her fifties or sixties with COVID-19, enrolled during active disease. CDR3s include the opening cysteine and the closing phenylalanine or tryptophan. The D gene is left open where the match is weak. Where a row states a size, it is once, few, many or the class of an expanded clone; other rows omit it.

d_call: TRBD2
v_call: TRBV7-9
j_call: TRBJ2-1
clone_size: -
cdr3_aa: CASSLMGGTSGKDEQFF
cdr3_nt: TGTGCCAGCAGCTTAATGGGCGGGACTAGCGGGAAGGATGAGCAGTTCTTC

d_call: TRBD2
v_call: TRBV11-2
j_call: TRBJ2-1
clone_size: -
cdr3_aa: CASSLDIRLAGGTEQFF
cdr3_nt: TGTGCCAGCAGCTTAGATATTCGGCTAGCGGGAGGTACTGAGCAGTTCTTC

d_call: TRBD2
v_call: TRBV5-1
j_call: TRBJ2-5
clone_size: -
cdr3_aa: CASSLDLAGVGETQYF
cdr3_nt: TGCGCCAGCAGCTTGGACCTAGCGGGAGTCGGAGAGACCCAGTACTTC

d_call: -
v_call: TRBV7-9
j_call: TRBJ1-2
clone_size: -
cdr3_aa: CASSLDGFGYTF
cdr3_nt: TGTGCCAGCAGCTTAGACGGGTTTGGCTACACCTTC

d_call: -
v_call: TRBV9
j_call: TRBJ1-1
clone_size: -
cdr3_aa: CASSVQGNTEAFF
cdr3_nt: TGTGCCAGCAGCGTACAGGGGAACACTGAAGCTTTCTTT

d_call: TRBD2
v_call: TRBV19
j_call: TRBJ2-4
clone_size: -
cdr3_aa: CASSIEGSGSHLGKNIQYF
cdr3_nt: TGTGCCAGTAGTATAGAGGGTAGCGGGAGCCATCTAGGCAAAAACATTCAGTACTTC

d_call: -
v_call: TRBV5-1
j_call: TRBJ1-1
clone_size: -
cdr3_aa: CASSPRTSRTEAFF
cdr3_nt: TGCGCCAGCAGCCCGCGGACATCCCGTACTGAAGCTTTCTTT

d_call: TRBD1
v_call: TRBV7-2
j_call: TRBJ1-1
clone_size: -
cdr3_aa: CASSLGGQGEAFF
cdr3_nt: TGTGCCAGCAGCTTAGGGGGACAGGGTGAAGCTTTCTTT

d_call: -
v_call: TRBV5-1
j_call: TRBJ1-2
clone_size: -
cdr3_aa: CASSLLSGNYGYTF
cdr3_nt: TGCGCCAGCAGCTTGTTGTCGGGGAACTATGGCTACACCTTC

d_call: TRBD1
v_call: TRBV29-1
j_call: TRBJ2-2
clone_size: few
cdr3_aa: CSALTGTGVAGELFF
cdr3_nt: TGCAGCGCCCTAACCGGGACAGGTGTGGCCGGGGAGCTGTTTTTT